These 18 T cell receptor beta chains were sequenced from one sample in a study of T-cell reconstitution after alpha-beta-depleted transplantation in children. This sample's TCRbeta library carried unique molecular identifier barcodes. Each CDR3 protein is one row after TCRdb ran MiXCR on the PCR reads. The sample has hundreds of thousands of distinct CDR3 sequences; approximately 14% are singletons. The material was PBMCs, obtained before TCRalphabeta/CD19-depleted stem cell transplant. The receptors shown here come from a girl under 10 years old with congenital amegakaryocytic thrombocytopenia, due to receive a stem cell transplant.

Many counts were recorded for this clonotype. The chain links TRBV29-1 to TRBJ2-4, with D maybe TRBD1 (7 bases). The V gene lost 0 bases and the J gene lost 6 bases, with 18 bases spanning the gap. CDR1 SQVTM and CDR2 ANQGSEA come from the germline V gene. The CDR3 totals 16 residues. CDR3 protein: CSVEDLDAGGRNIQYF. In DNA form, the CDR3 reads TGCAGCGTTGAAGACCTCGATGCAGGGGGGAGAAACATTCAGTACTTC. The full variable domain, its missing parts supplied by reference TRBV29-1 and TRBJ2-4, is SAVISQKPSRDICQRGTSLTIQCQVDSQVTMMFWYRQQPGQSLTLIATANQGSEATYESGFVIDKFPISRPNLTFSTLTVSNMSPEDSSIYLCSVEDLDAGGRNIQYFGAGTRLSVL.

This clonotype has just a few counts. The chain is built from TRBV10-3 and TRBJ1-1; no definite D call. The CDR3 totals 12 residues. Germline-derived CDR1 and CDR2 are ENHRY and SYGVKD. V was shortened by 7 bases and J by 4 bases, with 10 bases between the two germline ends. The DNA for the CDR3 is TGTGCCATCAATAGTGGTGTCACTGAAGCTTTCTTT. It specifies CAINSGVTEAFF.

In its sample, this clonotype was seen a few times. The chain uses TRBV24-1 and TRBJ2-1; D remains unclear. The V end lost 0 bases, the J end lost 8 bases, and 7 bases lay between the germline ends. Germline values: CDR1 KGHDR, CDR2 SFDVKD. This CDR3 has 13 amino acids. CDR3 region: CATSDLLVDEQFF. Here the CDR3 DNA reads TGTGCCACCAGTGATTTGTTAGTCGATGAGCAGTTCTTC.

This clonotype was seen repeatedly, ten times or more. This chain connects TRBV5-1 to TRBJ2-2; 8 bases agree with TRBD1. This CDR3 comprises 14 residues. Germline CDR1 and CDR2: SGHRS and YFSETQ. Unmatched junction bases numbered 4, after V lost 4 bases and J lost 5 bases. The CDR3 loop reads CASSRTGSTGELFF. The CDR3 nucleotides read TGCGCCAGCAGCCGGACAGGGTCGACCGGGGAGCTGTTTTTT.

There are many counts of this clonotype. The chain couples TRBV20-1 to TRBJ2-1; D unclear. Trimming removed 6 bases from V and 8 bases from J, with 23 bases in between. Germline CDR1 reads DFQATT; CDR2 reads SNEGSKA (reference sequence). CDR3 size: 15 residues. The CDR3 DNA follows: TGCAGTGCCGGAAACTCGGACGGAGTCTGGGATGAGCAGTTCTTC. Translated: CSAGNSDGVWDEQFF.

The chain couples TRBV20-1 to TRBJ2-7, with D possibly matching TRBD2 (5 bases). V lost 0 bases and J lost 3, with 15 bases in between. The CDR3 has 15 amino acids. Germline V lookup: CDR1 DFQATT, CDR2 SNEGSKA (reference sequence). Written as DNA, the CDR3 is TGCAGTGCTAGAGATTCGCAGCGGAGCCTCTACGAGCAGTACTTC. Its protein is CSARDSQRSLYEQYF.

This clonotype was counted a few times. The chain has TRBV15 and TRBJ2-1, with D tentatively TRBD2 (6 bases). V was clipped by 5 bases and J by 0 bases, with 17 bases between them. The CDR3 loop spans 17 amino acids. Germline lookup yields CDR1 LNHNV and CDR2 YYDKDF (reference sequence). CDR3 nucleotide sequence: TGTGCCACCAGCGGCGGGGACCCATACCGCTCCTACAATGAGCAGTTCTTC. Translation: CATSGGDPYRSYNEQFF.

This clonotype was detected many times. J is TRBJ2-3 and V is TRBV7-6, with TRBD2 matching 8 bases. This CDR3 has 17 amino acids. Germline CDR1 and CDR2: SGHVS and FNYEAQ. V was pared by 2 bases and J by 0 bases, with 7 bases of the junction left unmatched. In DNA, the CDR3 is TGTGCCAGCAGCTTATTGTTAGCGGGGACTAGCACAGATACGCAGTATTTT. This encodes CASSLLLAGTSTDTQYF.

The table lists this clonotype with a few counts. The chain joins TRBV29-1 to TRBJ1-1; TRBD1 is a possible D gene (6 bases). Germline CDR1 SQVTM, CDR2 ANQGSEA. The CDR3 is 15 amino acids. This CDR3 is CRVGRIQGGNTEAFF. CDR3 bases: TGCAGGGTAGGGAGGATTCAAGGGGGTAACACTGAAGCTTTCTTT.

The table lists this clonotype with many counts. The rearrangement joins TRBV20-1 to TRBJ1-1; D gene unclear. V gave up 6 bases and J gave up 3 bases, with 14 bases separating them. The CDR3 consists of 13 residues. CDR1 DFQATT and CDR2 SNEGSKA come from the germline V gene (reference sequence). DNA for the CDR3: TGCAGTGCCCGAAACCTAGGTTACACTGAAGCTTTCTTT. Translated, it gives CSARNLGYTEAFF.

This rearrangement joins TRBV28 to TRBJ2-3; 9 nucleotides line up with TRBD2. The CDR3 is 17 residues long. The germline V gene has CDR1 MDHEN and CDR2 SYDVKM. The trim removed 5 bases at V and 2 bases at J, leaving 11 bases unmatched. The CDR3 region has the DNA TGTGCCAGCAGTCATACTGGACTAGCGCTTACCACAGATACGCAGTATTTT. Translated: CASSHTGLALTTDTQYF.

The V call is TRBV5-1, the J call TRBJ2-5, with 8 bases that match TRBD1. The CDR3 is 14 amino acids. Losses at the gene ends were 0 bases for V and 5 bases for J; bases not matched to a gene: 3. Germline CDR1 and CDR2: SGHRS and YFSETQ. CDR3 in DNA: TGCGCCAGCAGCTTGGTCTGGACAGGGGAGACCCAGTACTTC. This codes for CASSLVWTGETQYF.

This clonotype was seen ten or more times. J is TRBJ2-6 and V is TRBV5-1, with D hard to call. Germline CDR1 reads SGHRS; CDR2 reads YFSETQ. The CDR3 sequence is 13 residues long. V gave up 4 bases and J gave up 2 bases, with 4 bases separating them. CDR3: CASSPAGANVLTF. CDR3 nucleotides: TGCGCCAGCAGCCCAGCTGGGGCCAACGTCCTGACTTTC.

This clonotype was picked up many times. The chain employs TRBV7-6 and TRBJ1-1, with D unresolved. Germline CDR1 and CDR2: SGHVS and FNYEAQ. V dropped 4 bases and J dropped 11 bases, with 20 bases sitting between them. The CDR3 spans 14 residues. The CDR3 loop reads CASSSGVGNDGAFF. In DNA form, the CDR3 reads TGTGCCAGCAGCTCCGGGGTGGGAAATGACGGGGCTTTCTTT.

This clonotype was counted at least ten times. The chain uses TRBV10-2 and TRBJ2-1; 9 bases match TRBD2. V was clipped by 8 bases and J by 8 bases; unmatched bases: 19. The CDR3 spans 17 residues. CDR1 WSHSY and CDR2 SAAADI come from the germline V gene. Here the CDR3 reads CASSGASGIDLSYEQFF. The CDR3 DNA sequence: TGCGCCAGCTCCGGGGCTAGCGGGATAGATTTGAGCTATGAGCAGTTCTTC.

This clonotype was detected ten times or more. For the CDR3, the DNA is TGTGCCAGCAGCTTAGGATGGGCTGAAGCTTTCTTT. Amino acid sequence: CASSLGWAEAFF. This rearrangement joins TRBV11-1 to TRBJ1-1; D is unclear. The germline V and J ends were trimmed by 1 base and 6 bases, with 6 bases remaining between them. Germline assignment: CDR1 SGHAT and CDR2 FQDESV (reference sequence). The CDR3 extends over 12 amino acids.

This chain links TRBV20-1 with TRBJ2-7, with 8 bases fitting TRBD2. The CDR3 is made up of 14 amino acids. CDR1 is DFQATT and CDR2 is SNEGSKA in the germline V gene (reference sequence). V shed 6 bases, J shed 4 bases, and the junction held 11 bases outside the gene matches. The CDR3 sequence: CSASSGSRAYEQYF. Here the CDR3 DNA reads TGCAGTGCCTCGAGCGGGAGTAGGGCGTACGAGCAGTACTTC.

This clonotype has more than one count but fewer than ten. The CDR3 DNA is TGCAGTGCTAGCCTCAGGGTAAATGAGCAGTTCTTC. It codes for CSASLRVNEQFF. The chain is built from TRBV20-1 and TRBJ2-1; maybe TRBD1 (5 bases). The CDR3 is 12 amino acids. V lost 3 bases and J lost 7, with 10 bases in between. In germline, CDR1 is DFQATT, CDR2 SNEGSKA (reference sequence).